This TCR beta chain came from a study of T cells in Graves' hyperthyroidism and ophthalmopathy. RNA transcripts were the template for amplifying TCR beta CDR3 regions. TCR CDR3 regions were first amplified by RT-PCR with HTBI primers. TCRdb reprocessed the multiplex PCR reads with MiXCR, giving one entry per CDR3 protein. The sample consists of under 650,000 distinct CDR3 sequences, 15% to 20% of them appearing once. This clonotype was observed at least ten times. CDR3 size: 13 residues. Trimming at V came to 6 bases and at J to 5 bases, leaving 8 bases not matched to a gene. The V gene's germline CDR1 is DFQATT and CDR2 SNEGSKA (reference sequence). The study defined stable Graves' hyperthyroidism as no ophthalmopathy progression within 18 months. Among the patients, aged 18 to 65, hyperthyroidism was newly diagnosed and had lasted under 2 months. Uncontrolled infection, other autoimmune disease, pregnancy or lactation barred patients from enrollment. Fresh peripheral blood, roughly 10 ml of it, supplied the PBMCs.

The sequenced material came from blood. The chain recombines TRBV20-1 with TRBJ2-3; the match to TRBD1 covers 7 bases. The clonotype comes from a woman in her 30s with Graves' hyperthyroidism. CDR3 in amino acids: CSAPRQGEDTQYF. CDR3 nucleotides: TGCAGTGCCCCAAGACAGGGAGAAGATACGCAGTATTTT.